This T cell receptor (beta chain) was sequenced in a study of CD4 T cells in lung cancer (dated by TCRdb to between 2017 and 2020). Regarding the complete study: In the study, blood T cells from NSCLC patients were screened for responses to candidate mutation-encoded neoepitopes, and neoantigen-specific CD4+ T-cell clones and TCRs were isolated. The frequency of neoantigen-specific clonotypes in tumor resections, non-adjacent lung and cultured T-cell products was tracked by TCRB deep sequencing. Aged 60 to 69 when blood was donated, the resected patients, most of whom were former smokers, had either lung adenocarcinoma or squamous cell carcinoma. Treatments the patients had received before donating blood included platinum chemotherapy, and some of the patients were given nivolumab or pembrolizumab. Tumor and non-adjacent lung tissue came from a few patients undergoing curative-intent resections for stage I-III non-small cell lung cancer.

The library was prepared using the immunoSEQ multiplex PCR assay. Qiagen DNeasy or QIAamp micro DNA kits were used to isolate DNA, and the Adaptive Biotechnology human TCRB sequencing kit was used to sequence TCRB. Sequencing of TCRB libraries was performed on an Illumina MiSeq. In the source study's methods: TCRB sequence data were analyzed using the kit provider's software, and tumor enrichment of clonotype templates was assessed with Fisher's exact test. TCRdb obtained this table from immuneACCESS and retained in-frame rearrangements with V and J assigned. These tables miss some clones; where compared with another copy, unresolved V genes account for less than half of the shortfall, and the remainder is unexplained. The V and J calls and clone size are taken from that table; D and trimming were inferred from the DNA. The sample includes about 4,800 clones, with roughly 81% observed a single time. Around a sixth of the sample is in the top ten clones.

Regarding this clone: What this receptor recognizes is not known. Nothing much larger sits one base from this clone, and base qualities are not available.

Broad study findings and their caveats: Rather than memory responses to the cancer, some blood-derived responses might reflect cross-reactivity or in vitro priming of naive T cells.

The germline V gene specifies SGHRS as CDR1 and YFSETQ as CDR2. Trimmed from V: 1 base; trimmed from J: 3 bases; junction bases lacking a gene match: 9. The cysteine opens and the phenylalanine closes a CDR3 of 18 amino acids. The kept DNA is CDR3 alone, 54 bases in frame from the first base. This receptor was obtained from a man in his sixties with non-small cell lung cancer. The sample taken for sequencing was lung tumor tissue. The rearranged segments are TRBV5-1 and TRBJ2-3; 12 nucleotides in the junction match TRBD2. This receptor carries the CDR3 CASSLPTSGRMRTDTQYF. The nucleotide sequence reads as follows: TGCGCCAGCAGCTTGCCGACTAGCGGGAGAATGAGGACAGATACGCAGTATTTT.